These T cell receptor beta chains were read from a single sample in a study of immune evolution from preneoplasia to lung adenocarcinoma. Assay: immunoSEQ multiplex PCR; the TCRdb copy retains only in-frame clones and omits some. The sample consists of several thousand clones, around 80% of them appearing once. Sequenced sample: FFPE adjacent normal lung tissue. The receptors stem from an older person with lung adenocarcinoma. Each CDR3 is given with its conserved first and last residue. A D gene is named only where the DNA matches it firmly. The size entry is marked missing in some rows and otherwise reads once, few, many or a size class.

d_call j_call clone_size v_call cdr3_nt cdr3_aa
TRBD1 TRBJ2-7 NA TRBV28 TGTGCCAGCAGGGCTCGCAACAGGGGCTACGAGCAGTACTTC CASRARNRGYEQYF
NA TRBJ2-1 medium-sized TRBV2 TGTGCCAGCAGCGCCAGGTGGAGGGGATCGGGACTCTCCTACAATGAGCAGTTCTTC CASSARWRGSGLSYNEQFF
TRBD1 TRBJ2-1 NA TRBV6-4 TGTGCCAGCAGCGGACAGGGCAGGGGTGAGCAGTTCTTC CASSGQGRGEQFF
NA TRBJ1-5 NA TRBV6-5 TGTGCCAGCAGCGACAGTAATAGCAATCAGCCCCAGCATTTT CASSDSNSNQPQHF
NA TRBJ1-5 NA TRBV6-4 TGTGCCAGCAGTCGGGCCCTGGGGGCGATCTATAGCAATCAGCCCCAGCATTTT CASSRALGAIYSNQPQHF
NA TRBJ1-5 large TRBV5-6 TGTGCCAGCAGCTTAGGGCACGGTCAGCCCCAGCATTTT CASSLGHGQPQHF
TRBD2 TRBJ2-3 NA TRBV2 TGTGCCAGCAGTGGTTGGACTGCGGGACTAGCGGCGGGAGATACGCAGTATTTT CASSGWTAGLAAGDTQYF
NA TRBJ2-2 NA TRBV11-2 TGTGCCAGCAGCTCGGGACACCCGAACACCGGGGAGCTGTTTTTT CASSSGHPNTGELFF
NA TRBJ1-1 NA TRBV5-1 TGCGCCAGCAGCCCAGGGCCGGGGGACACTGAAGCTTTCTTT CASSPGPGDTEAFF
TRBD2 TRBJ2-7 NA TRBV29-1 TGCAGCGTGGAACTAGCGGGGGGAGCCTACGAGCAGTACTTC CSVELAGGAYEQYF
NA TRBJ1-1 once TRBV6-6 TGTGCCAGCAGTTACGGAAACAGGGAAGGCACTGAAGCTTTCTTT CASSYGNREGTEAFF
NA TRBJ2-1 NA TRBV30 TGTGCCTGGAGTGGATTGGGTCAGGGCTCCTACAATGAGCAGTTCTTC CAWSGLGQGSYNEQFF
NA TRBJ2-2 NA TRBV2 TGTGCCAGCAGTACGCAGGGGTTGATCACCGGGGAGCTGTTTTTT CASSTQGLITGELFF
NA TRBJ2-5 large TRBV5-1 TGCGCCAGCAGCCAAAACTCGTACCAAGAGACCCAGTACTTC CASSQNSYQETQYF
NA TRBJ2-3 NA TRBV7-6 TGTGCCAGCAGCTTAGTGGGCGAATTCACAGATACGCAGTATTTT CASSLVGEFTDTQYF
NA TRBJ1-1 NA TRBV9 TGTGCCAGCAGCGCGGGACCCATGGGGACTGAAGCTTTCTTT CASSAGPMGTEAFF
NA TRBJ1-1 NA TRBV11-2 TGTGCCAGCAGCTTAGGACCGGCTAACACTGAAGCTTTCTTT CASSLGPANTEAFF
NA TRBJ2-7 NA TRBV7-8 TGTGCCAGCAGCTTAGGAAGGGAGCAGTACTTC CASSLGREQYF
TRBD1 TRBJ2-7 NA TRBV29-1 TGCAGCGTTGCGGGGACAGGGACCTACGAGCAGTACTTC CSVAGTGTYEQYF
NA TRBJ2-5 once TRBV15 TGTGCCACCTCAGGAGCCGGCCACCAAGAGACCCAGTACTTC CATSGAGHQETQYF
TRBD2 TRBJ2-5 NA TRBV4-2 TGTGCCAGCGCCGAGCGGGAGGCCCAAGAGACCCAGTACTTC CASAEREAQETQYF
TRBD1 TRBJ2-1 NA TRBV19 TGTGCCAGTAGTCGGGACAGAAACAATGAGCAGTTCTTC CASSRDRNNEQFF
NA TRBJ2-3 once TRBV11-2 TGTGCCAGCAGCCCCCGGGAGTGGGGAGATACGCAGTATTTT CASSPREWGDTQYF
TRBD1 TRBJ1-2 NA TRBV30 TGTGCTTCCCACAGGGGGCAGGACTATGGCTACACCTTC CASHRGQDYGYTF
TRBD2 TRBJ2-5 once TRBV10-3 TGTGCATATTCCGCGGGGGGACAAGAGACCCAGTACTTC CAYSAGGQETQYF
NA TRBJ2-1 NA TRBV2 TGTGCCAGCAGTTCCTTCGACGCTCTCTACAATGAGCAGTTCTTC CASSSFDALYNEQFF
NA TRBJ2-7 once TRBV5-8 TGTGCCAGCAGCTGGGGGTCCTACGAGCAGTACTTC CASSWGSYEQYF
NA TRBJ1-6 few TRBV28 TGTGCCAGCAGTTCAGATGGGGAGGGGGGTCCTTATTCACCCCTCCACTTT CASSSDGEGGPYSPLHF
TRBD1 TRBJ2-3 NA TRBV5-6 TGTGCCAGCAGCCTGGGACAGATATCCACAGATACGCAGTATTTT CASSLGQISTDTQYF
NA TRBJ2-2 few TRBV7-6 TGTGCCAGCAGCTTAGCGGGAGGAACCACCGGGGAGCTGTTTTTT CASSLAGGTTGELFF
NA TRBJ1-5 NA TRBV19 TGTGCCAGTAACGATAGGTTCAATCAGCCCCAGCATTTT CASNDRFNQPQHF
TRBD2 TRBJ2-7 once TRBV6-6 TGTGCCAGCAGTTACACTCCCGGGACTAGCGCCTACGAGCAGTACTTC CASSYTPGTSAYEQYF
NA TRBJ2-5 NA TRBV14 TGTGCCAGCAGACGCCCCGGAGAGACCCAGTACTTC CASRRPGETQYF
TRBD2 TRBJ2-1 once TRBV7-2 TGTGCCAGCAGCTTGACTAGCAGGAACCCCGGGGGTGGTGAGCAGTTCTTC CASSLTSRNPGGGEQFF
NA TRBJ1-6 NA TRBV12-2 TGTGCAAGTCGCTCACACTACGGGACGGACCTGAAAGGAACCCCTTATTCACCCCTCCACTTT CASRSHYGTDLKGTPYSPLHF
NA TRBJ2-7 NA TRBV27 TGTGCCAGCAGTGTCAAACCCGGGGCTCGATACGAGCAGTACTTC CASSVKPGARYEQYF
NA TRBJ2-3 NA TRBV5-4 TGTGCCAGCAGCTTGACCCGCACAGATACGCAGTATTTT CASSLTRTDTQYF
NA TRBJ2-3 NA TRBV29-1 TGCAGCGTTGCCCAGGGTGGGACAGATACGCAGTATTTT CSVAQGGTDTQYF
NA TRBJ1-1 NA TRBV29-1 TGCAGCGGCCAGCAGGAGGGAGGCACTGAAGCTTTCTTT CSGQQEGGTEAFF
TRBD2 TRBJ2-1 NA TRBV27 TGTGCCAGCAGGACTAGCGGGAGTATTGAGCAGTTCTTC CASRTSGSIEQFF
NA TRBJ2-3 once TRBV7-2 TGTGCCAGCGGTTTAGCGTCAGATACGCAGTATTTT CASGLASDTQYF
NA TRBJ1-2 NA TRBV11-2 TGTGCCAGCAGCTTAGGTCCAGGGTTCAAAGACTATGGCTACACCTTC CASSLGPGFKDYGYTF
TRBD1 TRBJ2-7 NA TRBV5-1 TGCGCCAGCAGCTCGGACAGGGTAGACTACGAGCAGTACTTC CASSSDRVDYEQYF
TRBD1 TRBJ1-2 NA TRBV15 TGTGCCACCAGCAAGGACAGGCCATGGTATGGCTACACCTTT CATSKDRPWYGYTF
TRBD1 TRBJ2-5 NA TRBV18 TGTGCCAGCTCACCACGGGACAGGGGAGACCAAGAGACCCAGTACTTC CASSPRDRGDQETQYF